The 25 T cell receptor beta chains presented below share a single source sample, sequenced in a study of PD-1 blockade in classical Hodgkin lymphoma. TCRdb keeps only in-frame clones here, not all; method: immunoSEQ multiplex PCR. The sample includes under 40,000 clones, 81% of them seen just once. The time point: cycle 4 day 1 (C4D1), after more than five weeks of nivolumab. Every patient was affected by relapse after autologous stem cell transplantation, while exposure to brentuximab vedotin was not uniform. The source material was peripheral blood mononuclear cells (PBMCs), sampled before the fourth cycle of nivolumab. The receptors here all came from a human donor with classical Hodgkin lymphoma.

This clone has a single count. J is TRBJ2-7 and V is TRBV5-5, with no clear D. The CDR3 is 13 amino acids. Germline CDR1 reads SGHKS; CDR2 reads YYEKEE (reference sequence). V lost 1 base to trimming and J lost 1 base, with 6 bases between them. The CDR3 here is CASSLRESYEQYF. The DNA for the CDR3 is TGTGCCAGCAGCTTGCGTGAATCCTACGAGCAGTACTTC.

The chain has TRBV19 and TRBJ2-3, with D possibly matching TRBD1 (6 bases). The V and J ends lost 7 bases and 0 bases respectively, with 14 bases between them. The CDR3 spans 15 residues. The germline V gene has CDR1 LNHDA and CDR2 SQIVND (reference sequence). CDR3 sequence (DNA): TGTGCCAGTAACTTACAGGGATCGAGCACAGATACGCAGTATTTT. It is translated as CASNLQGSSTDTQYF.

This clone was counted only a few times. The rearrangement links TRBV19 to TRBJ1-2; D unclear. Germline CDR1 and CDR2: LNHDA and SQIVND (reference sequence). V lost 3 bases, J lost 8 bases, and 13 bases lay in between. The CDR3 extends over 13 amino acids. The CDR3 DNA reads TGTGCCAGTAGTATGGGAAGCGGGGAAGGCTACACCTTC. Translation: CASSMGSGEGYTF.

With respect to this clone: One end of the junction does not line up with germline, which may come from a read error. Other DNA sequences from this sample encode an identical CDR3 as well. This rearrangement joins TRBV6-1 to TRBJ2-7; D possibly corresponds to TRBD2 (6 bases). This CDR3 has 13 residues. CDR1 and CDR2 from the germline V gene are MNHNS and SASEGT. CDR3 protein: CASNVEGPTEQYF. The DNA for the CDR3 is TGCGCCAGCAATGTGGAGGGACCAACGGAGCAGTACTTC.

The chain employs TRBV7-2 and TRBJ1-5; the D gene is possibly TRBD1 (6 bases). The V end was cut by 2 bases, the J end by 5 bases, with 13 bases between. The CDR3 has 15 amino acids. Germline values: CDR1 SGHTA, CDR2 FQGNSA. CDR3 in DNA: TGTGCCAGCAGCTTACGGTTCAGGGGCGATCAGCCCCAGCATTTT. Encoded protein: CASSLRFRGDQPQHF.

The chain joins TRBV5-6 to TRBJ2-1; the D gene is possibly TRBD2 (6 bases). Trimming took off 0 bases at V and 4 bases at J, with 17 bases between the two ends. The germline V gene has CDR1 SGHDT and CDR2 YYEEEE. This CDR3 contains 17 residues. The CDR3 reads CASSLARGPGLYNEQFF. The CDR3 DNA follows: TGTGCCAGCAGCTTGGCCCGGGGACCCGGACTATACAATGAGCAGTTCTTC.

This chain uses TRBV9 with TRBJ1-1; maybe TRBD1 (5 bases). Trimming left V 2 bases short and J 0 bases short, with 17 bases between. The CDR3 has 17 residues. Germline CDR1 and CDR2: SGDLS and YYNGEE. As DNA, the CDR3 is TGTGCCAGCAGCGTCGACCTGGGGGGGTATATGAACACTGAAGCTTTCTTT. Protein: CASSVDLGGYMNTEAFF.

The rearrangement links TRBV7-6 to TRBJ2-3; 9 bases map to TRBD1. The CDR3 covers 14 residues. Germline CDR1 and CDR2: SGHVS and FNYEAQ. V dropped 5 bases and J dropped 1; count of bases not matched to a gene: 1. This CDR3 reads CASSRDRGTDTQYF. CDR3 sequence (DNA): TGTGCCAGCAGCCGGGACAGGGGCACAGATACGCAGTATTTT.

The V call is TRBV25-1, the J call TRBJ2-1; TRBD1 might be the D (5 bases). CDR3 size: 13 residues. Germline V gene sequence: CDR1 MGHDK, CDR2 SYGVNS. The V end lost 7 bases, the J end lost 8 bases, and 15 bases lay between the germline ends. The CDR3 spells CASTLGHGYEQFF. In DNA form, the CDR3 reads TGTGCCAGCACCTTGGGGCATGGTTATGAGCAGTTCTTC. The full variable domain, rest sourced from reference TRBV25-1 and TRBJ2-1, is EADIYQTPRYLVIGTGKKITLECSQTMGHDKMYWYQQDPGMELHLIHYSYGVNSTEKGDLSSESTVSRIRTEHFPLTLESARPSHTSQYLCASTLGHGYEQFFGPGTRLTVL.

This clone was observed a single time. This chain links TRBV27 with TRBJ1-4; D not resolved. The CDR3 sequence is 16 residues long. The germline V and J ends were trimmed by 0 bases and 6 bases, with 14 bases remaining between them. CDR1 and CDR2 (germline): MNHEY, SMNVEV (reference sequence). CDR3 DNA: TGTGCCAGCAGTTTATCAACGGCAGTAGGTGATGAAAAACTGTTTTTT. Translation: CASSLSTAVGDEKLFF.

The chain joins TRBV18 to TRBJ1-2; no clear D gene. Germline CDR1 is KGHSH and CDR2 is LQKENI. Trimming stripped 0 bases from V and 4 bases from J, with 9 bases between. This CDR3 is built from 14 residues. CDR3 nucleotide sequence: TGTGCCAGCTCACCACCAATCGGCAGCTATGGCTACACCTTC. This codes for CASSPPIGSYGYTF.

This sequence joins TRBV28 and TRBJ1-2; tentatively, D is TRBD1 (5 bases). Trimming shortened V by 9 bases and J by 2 bases, and 13 bases separated the two germline ends. Germline CDR1 MDHEN, CDR2 SYDVKM. The CDR3 consists of 13 residues. CDR3 in DNA: TGTGCCAGTACCCGGAGGGACAACTATGGCTACACCTTC. It encodes CASTRRDNYGYTF.

J is TRBJ2-3 and V is TRBV10-3, with 8 bases lining up with TRBD2. Trimming cost V 1 base and J 4 bases; bases outside gene matches: 10. Germline V gene sequence: CDR1 ENHRY, CDR2 SYGVKD. This CDR3 is 17 amino acids long. Here the CDR3 DNA reads TGTGCCATCAGTGAGTTCCTCGCCGGGACTAGTGCAGATACGCAGTATTTT. Residues: CAISEFLAGTSADTQYF.

This clone has just one count. The chain is built from TRBV18 and TRBJ2-5; 7 positions match TRBD2. Germline lookup yields CDR1 KGHSH and CDR2 LQKENI. V dropped 3 bases and J dropped 5; count of bases not matched to a gene: 9. CDR3 size: 15 residues. CDR3 in DNA: TGTGCCAGCTCACCGGCTAGCGGTAATCGGGAGACCCAGTACTTC. Translation gives CASSPASGNRETQYF.

The CDR3 sequence is CASSLKGVGETQYF. The CDR3 DNA reads TGTGCCAGCAGCTTGAAGGGGGTGGGAGAGACCCAGTACTTC. The genes are TRBV5-4 and TRBJ2-5; TRBD1 is a possible D gene (6 bases). V gave up 1 base and J gave up 4 bases, with 11 bases separating them. The CDR3 length is 14 residues. Germline assignment: CDR1 SGHNT and CDR2 YYREEE (reference sequence). The full variable domain, with the rest looked up from reference TRBV5-4 and TRBJ2-5, is ETGVTQSPTHLIKTRGQQVTLRCSSQSGHNTVSWYQQALGQGPQFIFQYYREEENGRGNFPPRFSGLQFPNYSSELNVNALELDDSALYLCASSLKGVGETQYFGPGTRLLVL.

The rearrangement links TRBV5-1 to TRBJ1-3, with D possibly matching TRBD1 (5 bases). CDR1 is SGHRS and CDR2 is YFSETQ in the germline V gene. CDR3 length equals 16 residues. The V end lost 0 bases, the J end lost 0 bases, and 10 bases lay between the germline ends. The CDR3 DNA follows: TGCGCCAGCAGCTTGGCCGGGGCCCGCTCTGGAAACACCATATATTTT. Its translation: CASSLAGARSGNTIYF.

V gene TRBV5-1 combines with J gene TRBJ2-2; no definite D call. Germline values: CDR1 SGHRS, CDR2 YFSETQ. The V end lost 4 bases, the J end lost 0 bases, and 10 bases lay between the germline ends. CDR3 size: 15 residues. The DNA of the CDR3 is TGCGCCAGCAGCCCGTGGACCTCGAACACCGGGGAGCTGTTTTTT. Translation: CASSPWTSNTGELFF.

The V and J genes are TRBV5-4 and TRBJ1-5; D perhaps matches TRBD1 (6 bases). The germline V gene has CDR1 SGHNT and CDR2 YYREEE (reference sequence). Trimming shortened V by 2 bases and J by 0 bases, and 15 bases separated the two germline ends. This CDR3 is built from 17 residues. The chain's CDR3 is CASSFTGGPYSNQPQHF. The DNA of the CDR3 is TGTGCCAGCAGCTTTACGGGGGGGCCCTATAGCAATCAGCCCCAGCATTTT.

In DNA form, the CDR3 reads TGTGCCAGTTCGATAGGTGGCAATCAGCCCCAGCATTTT. Protein product: CASSIGGNQPQHF. The J gene is TRBJ1-5, the V gene TRBV28; D is unresolved. The germline V and J ends were trimmed by 9 bases and 2 bases, with 11 bases remaining between them. Germline V gene lookup returns CDR1 MDHEN and CDR2 SYDVKM. This CDR3 is built from 13 residues.

The V gene is TRBV28, the J gene TRBJ2-7; D unclear. CDR3 length equals 12 residues. CDR1 and CDR2 (germline): MDHEN, SYDVKM. The V end lost 6 bases, the J end lost 4 bases, and 10 bases lay between the germline ends. As DNA, the CDR3 is TGTGCCAGCAGCCTTCAGATTTACGAGCAGTACTTC. Its protein product is CASSLQIYEQYF.

This rearrangement joins TRBV18 to TRBJ1-5; tentative D call: TRBD1 (5 bases). The germline V and J ends were trimmed by 3 bases and 2 bases, with 8 bases remaining between them. Germline V gene sequence: CDR1 KGHSH, CDR2 LQKENI. This CDR3 has 14 residues. The CDR3 here is CASSPGGGNQPQHF. CDR3 nucleotide sequence: TGTGCCAGCTCACCGGGGGGAGGCAATCAGCCCCAGCATTTT.

V usage is TRBV7-2 and J usage is TRBJ1-4; D is unresolved. The CDR3 totals 17 residues. The germline gives CDR1 SGHTA, CDR2 FQGNSA. V dropped 1 base and J dropped 3 bases, with 15 bases sitting between them. The CDR3 protein is CASSLDWVGSANEKLFF. CDR3 nucleotides: TGTGCCAGCAGCTTAGACTGGGTGGGATCGGCTAATGAAAAACTGTTTTTT.

This sequence joins TRBV10-2 and TRBJ1-2; D remains unclear. The CDR3 extends over 13 amino acids. The V and J ends lost 6 bases and 2 bases respectively, with 10 bases between them. CDR1 WSHSY and CDR2 SAAADI come from the germline V gene. The CDR3: CASRGAQNYGYTF. The CDR3 DNA follows: TGCGCCAGCAGAGGAGCCCAGAACTATGGCTACACCTTC.

The CDR3 nucleotides are TGTGCTAGTGCCCTGGACAGGGGGCGATCGTTGGGGCAGTTCTTC. Translated, it gives CASALDRGRSLGQFF. The genes are TRBV12-5 and TRBJ2-1; 11 positions agree with TRBD1. The V segment lost 7 bases and the J segment 12 bases; nucleotides outside the gene matches: 14. CDR3 length: 15 residues. The V gene's germline CDR1 is LGHNT and CDR2 FRNRAP.

The genes are TRBV5-8 and TRBJ2-4; D gene uncertain. In germline, CDR1 is SGHTS, CDR2 YDEGEE. The CDR3 length is 14 residues. V gave up 0 bases and J gave up 0 bases, with 4 bases separating them. The DNA for the CDR3 is TGTGCCAGCAGCTTGGTCTTAGCCAAAAACATTCAGTACTTC. It is translated as CASSLVLAKNIQYF.